This passage covers 10 T cell receptor beta chains from one sample sequenced in a study of T cell responses to AZD1222 COVID-19 vaccine (TCRdb year 2021). Library preparation used the immunoSEQ multiplex PCR assay. Imported from immuneACCESS, the table was reduced by TCRdb to in-frame sequences with V and J called. These copies leave out some clones; in studies compared against another copy, an unresolved V gene accounts for under half, and the cause of the remainder is not known. This sample holds about 86,000 clones; roughly 90% were observed only once. The biggest ten clones account for approximately 3% of the sample. In the paper's terms, the time point label means: baseline before first vaccination. The source was peripheral blood, collected on day 0 of AZD1222 vaccination. These receptors all stem from an adult in good health.

The V gene is TRBV28, the J gene TRBJ2-2; the D is unclear. Germline-derived CDR1 and CDR2 are MDHEN and SYDVKM. The CDR3 is 12 residues long. The V end was cut by 5 bases, the J end by 9 bases, with 10 bases between. The CDR3 is CASSVLSRELFF. CDR3 nucleotides: TGTGCCAGCAGTGTCCTAAGTCGGGAGCTGTTTTTT.

DNA of the CDR3: TGTGCCAGCAGCGGCCAGGGCTCGTCCTATGGCTACACCTTC. Translation: CASSGQGSSYGYTF. This chain links TRBV28 with TRBJ1-2; a possible D gene is TRBD1 (5 bases). The germline gives CDR1 MDHEN, CDR2 SYDVKM. The CDR3 loop spans 14 amino acids. V lost 6 bases and J lost 4, with 15 bases in between.

This clone was seen ten or more times. The chain employs TRBV7-9 and TRBJ1-4; D gene ambiguous. The germline V gene encodes CDR1 SEHNR and CDR2 FQNEAQ (reference sequence). The CDR3 loop spans 11 amino acids. V was pared by 3 bases and J by 11 bases, with 7 bases between. The CDR3 DNA reads as TGTGCCAGCAGCTTGGGCAGCAAACTGTTTTTT. Translated, it gives CASSLGSKLFF.

J is TRBJ1-1 and V is TRBV19; perhaps TRBD1 as D (6 bases). The V end was cut by 5 bases, the J end by 6 bases, with 13 bases between. Looked up from germline, CDR1 is LNHDA and CDR2 is SQIVND (reference sequence). The CDR3 consists of 13 residues. CDR3 residues: CASSPQNRAEAFF. For the CDR3, the DNA is TGTGCCAGTAGTCCCCAAAACAGGGCTGAAGCTTTCTTT.

V and J are TRBV3-1 (or the pseudogene TRBV3-2) and TRBJ2-2, with D tentatively TRBD2 (5 bases). Trimming left V 1 base short and J 1 base short, with 7 bases between. The CDR3 covers 15 residues. The V gene's germline CDR1 is LGHDT and CDR2 YNNKEL (reference sequence). This CDR3 reads CASSQVRENTGELFF. The CDR3 DNA is TGTGCCAGCAGCCAAGTCCGGGAGAACACCGGGGAGCTGTTTTTT.

This sequence joins TRBV7-9 and TRBJ1-1, with a possible D match to TRBD1 (5 bases). The CDR3 length is 14 residues. CDR1 is SEHNR and CDR2 is FQNEAQ in the germline V gene (reference sequence). Deletions cut 1 base from V and 8 bases from J, with 14 bases between. CDR3 protein: CASSLGGVLGEAFF. CDR3 nucleotide sequence: TGTGCCAGCAGCTTAGGAGGGGTATTAGGGGAAGCTTTCTTT.

V usage is TRBV5-1 and J usage is TRBJ1-1; no clear D gene. The CDR3 sequence is 16 residues long. V gave up 0 bases and J gave up 0 bases, with 12 bases separating them. Germline CDR1 SGHRS, CDR2 YFSETQ. The CDR3 is CASSLAGVLMNTEAFF. As DNA, the CDR3 is TGCGCCAGCAGCTTGGCGGGAGTATTGATGAACACTGAAGCTTTCTTT.

The chain carries TRBV5-4 and TRBJ2-7; D possibly uses TRBD1 or TRBD2 (6 bases each). This CDR3 is 14 amino acids long. Germline CDR1 SGHNT, CDR2 YYREEE (reference sequence). Trimming cost V 2 bases and J 2 bases, with 11 bases left between them. This chain's CDR3 is CASSLGGTTYEQYF. The CDR3 region has the DNA TGTGCCAGCAGCTTAGGGGGGACCACCTACGAGCAGTACTTC.

This rearrangement joins TRBV12-3 or TRBV12-4 to TRBJ2-3; D ambiguous. This CDR3 comprises 13 residues. Trimming removed 4 bases from V and 6 bases from J, with 11 bases in between. CDR3 region: CASSYRLSDTQYF. CDR3 sequence (DNA): TGTGCCAGCAGTTATCGGCTTTCGGATACGCAGTATTTT.

V and J are TRBV19 and TRBJ2-2; no clear D. The ends were cut back, 4 bases at V and 6 bases at J, with 9 bases in the middle. This CDR3 is 13 amino acids long. CDR1 LNHDA and CDR2 SQIVND come from the germline V gene (reference sequence). Written as DNA, the CDR3 is TGTGCCAGTAGTAACTTAGCCGCCGGGGAGCTGTTTTTT. Protein: CASSNLAAGELFF.